This record covers a single T cell receptor (beta chain). The data were obtained in a study of blood T cell repertoires in COVID-19. The CDR3 extends over 15 amino acids. The V segment lost 5 bases and the J segment 5 bases; nucleotides outside the gene matches: 8. Germline V CDR1 and CDR2: SGHRS, YFSETQ. How the authors handled the data: For nucleated cells, counts were estimated from reference gene primer amplification. TCRdb keeps only in-frame clones here, not all; method: immunoSEQ multiplex PCR. V and J calls and clone size follow that table, whereas D and trimming were derived from the DNA. The sample shows roughly 280,000 clones, around 90% of them seen only once.

The source material was peripheral blood. The receptor was derived from a middle-aged man with acute or convalescent COVID-19. The chain joins TRBV5-1 to TRBJ2-7, with 12 bases identical to TRBD2. The CDR3 coding sequence is TGCGCCAGCAGGCTCACTAGCGGGGGGCCCCACGAGCAGTACTTC. As protein: CASRLTSGGPHEQYF.